This TCR beta chain stems from a study of monozygotic twins with inflammatory bowel disease (dated by TCRdb to between 2018 and 2020). As for the study more broadly: The full study comprised some 30 monozygotic twin pairs: nine German pairs (four IBD-concordant, five IBD-discordant) and 19 IBD-discordant Danish pairs. Disease-associated traits were sought mainly through comparisons between IBD patients and their genetically identical healthy co-twins within discordant pairs. Each individual had, on average, about 151 000 unique TCRalpha sequences and 181 000 unique TCRbeta sequences available for analysis.

The paper as a whole reports these results and caveats: Repertoire similarity did not differ between concordant and discordant twins, which could be due to limited statistical power. The results gave no support for a single strong signal or clonotype linked to IBD. Fewer clonotypes were shared with other individuals by IBD patients than by healthy twins, most markedly in patients showing signs of disease activity. IBD patients had lower TCRbeta repertoire diversity, measured by the inverse Simpson index, than their healthy co-twins. The analysis was unable to tell apart different T cell subtypes. Because patients received different immunosuppressive treatments, the repertoires may have picked up extra background noise and variability between individuals.

CDR1 MNHEY and CDR2 SVGEGT were looked up in the germline V gene. Reading from cysteine to phenylalanine, the CDR3 counts 13 amino acids. The protein alone is recorded here. Receptor libraries were prepared by 5' RACE. The input for every TCR library was roughly 4,000 ng of total RNA. For each sample, cDNA synthesis was carried out in eight separate reactions using SMARTScribe reverse transcriptase. During cDNA synthesis, template switching introduced unique molecular identifiers that contained a 6-nucleotide sample barcode. TCRalpha and TCRbeta cDNA was amplified by two nested PCRs of approximately 16 and 10 cycles, with bead purification after each PCR. Before amplification, cDNA was treated with uracil DNA-glycosylase and purified using the QIAquick PCR purification kit. The second PCR added Illumina TruSeq-compatible adapters along with sample-specific barcodes. Library quality and concentration were checked on TapeStation and Qubit, and libraries were pooled at around 5 ng each. Sequencing of pooled libraries was carried out on an Illumina HiSeq2500 single-index Rapid Run using 2 x 100 bp reads and custom sequencing primers. The authors' analysis ran thus. UMI-based consensus assembly with MiGEC version 1.2.6 was used to correct PCR and sequencing errors. V(D)J alignment, clonotype assembly and CDR3 extraction were performed with MiXCR version 2.1.1. Normalisation of gene usage, clonotype sharing and MAIT/NKT TCR abundance was achieved by analysing the top 1000, 10 000 and 20 000 clonotypes per sample. Diversity was computed as the inverse Simpson index with the vegan R package after downsampling to 27 000 UMIs. Paired Mann-Whitney U tests were applied to discordant twin pairs, with Benjamini-Hochberg correction for multiple testing. One entry per CDR3 protein sequence results from the TCRdb reprocessing of the reads, with DNA left out. TCRdb assigned the V and J calls; the authors' analysis was not used. The sample's records list about 200,000 distinct CDR3 sequences. The ten largest clones take up roughly 7.1% of the sample.

From each donor, an approximately 2.5 ml peripheral blood sample was collected into PAXgene tubes and stored at -80 degrees C. Total RNA was isolated from whole blood with the PAXgene blood miRNA kit on an automated QIAcube, without T cell sorting. Peripheral blood from monozygotic twin pairs who were concordant or discordant for inflammatory bowel disease underwent deep TCRalpha and TCRbeta repertoire profiling using unique molecular barcoding. For every twin pair, smoking habits were documented, and each individual was categorised as a current, former or never smoker. As for this clonotype: The target of this receptor is not known.

The sequenced sample consisted of blood. The sequence links TRBV6-2 or TRBV6-3 to TRBJ1-5; TCRdb's D call of TRBD1 is untestable without DNA. The sequence derives from a human donor with ulcerative colitis or Crohn's disease, or a healthy co-twin of an affected twin (not recorded which). The CDR3 is CASHDRRNQPQHF.